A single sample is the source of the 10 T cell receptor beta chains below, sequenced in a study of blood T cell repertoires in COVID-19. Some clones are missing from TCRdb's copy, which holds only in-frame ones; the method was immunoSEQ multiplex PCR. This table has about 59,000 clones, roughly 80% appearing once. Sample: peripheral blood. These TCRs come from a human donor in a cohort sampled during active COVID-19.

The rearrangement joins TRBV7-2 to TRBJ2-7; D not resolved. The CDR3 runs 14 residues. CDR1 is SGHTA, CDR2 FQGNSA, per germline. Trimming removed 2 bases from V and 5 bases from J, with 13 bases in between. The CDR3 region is CASSLLQSLNEQYF. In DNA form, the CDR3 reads TGTGCCAGCAGCTTATTACAGTCTCTAAACGAGCAGTACTTC.

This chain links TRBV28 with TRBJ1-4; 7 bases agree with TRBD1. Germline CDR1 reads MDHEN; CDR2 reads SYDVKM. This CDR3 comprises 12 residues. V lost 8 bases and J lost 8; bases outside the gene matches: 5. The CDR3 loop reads CASWDREEKLFF. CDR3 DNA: TGTGCCAGCTGGGACAGAGAGGAAAAACTGTTTTTT.

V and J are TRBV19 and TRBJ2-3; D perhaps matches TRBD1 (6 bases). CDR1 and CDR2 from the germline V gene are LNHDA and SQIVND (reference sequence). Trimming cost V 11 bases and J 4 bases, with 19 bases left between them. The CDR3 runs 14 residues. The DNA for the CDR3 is TGTGCCGCAGCACAGGGAAGGTATTCAGATACGCAGTATTTT. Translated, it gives CAAAQGRYSDTQYF.

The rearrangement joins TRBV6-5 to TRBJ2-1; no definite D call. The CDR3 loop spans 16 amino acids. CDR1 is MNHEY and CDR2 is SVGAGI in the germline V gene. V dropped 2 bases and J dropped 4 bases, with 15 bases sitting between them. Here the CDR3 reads CASSYRNPGTYNEQFF. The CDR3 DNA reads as TGTGCCAGCAGTTACCGCAATCCAGGTACTTACAATGAGCAGTTCTTC.

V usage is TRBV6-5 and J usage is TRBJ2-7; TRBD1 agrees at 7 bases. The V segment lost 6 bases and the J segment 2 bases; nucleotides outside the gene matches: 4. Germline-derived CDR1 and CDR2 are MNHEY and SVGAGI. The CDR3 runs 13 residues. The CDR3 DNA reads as TGTGCCAGCAGGCCCAGGGGGACCTACGAGCAGTACTTC. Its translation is CASRPRGTYEQYF.

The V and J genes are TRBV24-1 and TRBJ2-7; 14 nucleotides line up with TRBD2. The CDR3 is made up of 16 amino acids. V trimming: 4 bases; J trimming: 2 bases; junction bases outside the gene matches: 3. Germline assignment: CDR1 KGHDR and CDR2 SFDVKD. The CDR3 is CATSDPTSGRAYEQYF. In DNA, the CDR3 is TGTGCCACCAGTGACCCGACTAGCGGGAGGGCCTACGAGCAGTACTTC.

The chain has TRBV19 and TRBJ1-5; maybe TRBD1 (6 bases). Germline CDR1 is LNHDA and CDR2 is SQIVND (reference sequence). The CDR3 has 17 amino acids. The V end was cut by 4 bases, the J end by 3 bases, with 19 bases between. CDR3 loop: CASSTPGGGRVNQPQHF. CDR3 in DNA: TGTGCCAGTAGTACCCCAGGCGGGGGGCGGGTCAATCAGCCCCAGCATTTT.

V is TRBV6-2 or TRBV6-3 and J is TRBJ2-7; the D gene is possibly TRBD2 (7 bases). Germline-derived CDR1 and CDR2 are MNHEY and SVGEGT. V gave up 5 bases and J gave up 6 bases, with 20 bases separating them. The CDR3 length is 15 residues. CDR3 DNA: TGTGCCAGCAGTACCGGGAGGCAGGGGTTGGCCGAGCAGTACTTC. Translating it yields CASSTGRQGLAEQYF.

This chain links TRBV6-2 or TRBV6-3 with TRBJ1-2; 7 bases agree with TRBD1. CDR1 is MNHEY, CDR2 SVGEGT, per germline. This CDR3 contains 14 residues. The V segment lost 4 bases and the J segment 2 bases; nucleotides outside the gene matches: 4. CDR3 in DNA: TGTGCCAGCAGTTCCTGGACAGGCAACTATGGCTACACCTTC. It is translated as CASSSWTGNYGYTF.

In nucleotides, the CDR3 is TGTGCCAGCAGTTCGGGGACAGAAGCTTTCTTT. This sequence encodes CASSSGTEAFF. This chain links TRBV28 with TRBJ1-1; D may be TRBD1 (6 bases). CDR3 length: 11 amino acids. V was pared by 4 bases and J by 8 bases, with 8 bases between. CDR1 is MDHEN and CDR2 is SYDVKM in the germline V gene.